This is a list of T cell receptor beta chains from one sample in a study of blood T cell repertoires in COVID-19. Sequencing used immunoSEQ multiplex PCR; TCRdb keeps in-frame clones, though not all of them. The repertoire holds fewer than 150,000 clones, with around 80% as singletons. Sequencing input: peripheral blood. These receptors came from a human donor in a cohort sampled during active COVID-19. The CDR3 runs from the conserved cysteine through the conserved F or W. The D gene is left open where the match is weak. Rows give clone size only sometimes, using once, few, many, or a class for an expanded clone.

J: TRBJ1-2
size: .
V: TRBV12-3/TRBV12-4
D: .
DNA: TGTGCCAGCAGCCCAGGGTATGGCTACACCTTC
CDR3: CASSPGYGYTF

J: TRBJ2-3
size: .
V: TRBV29-1
D: .
DNA: TGCAGCGTTGGCCCCCTAGGTGGGGCCCAAGATACGCAGTATTTT
CDR3: CSVGPLGGAQDTQYF

J: TRBJ2-7
size: .
V: TRBV25-1
D: TRBD1
DNA: TGTGCCAGCAGCGTCCGGACAGGACCCTACGAGCAGTACTTC
CDR3: CASSVRTGPYEQYF

J: TRBJ1-2
size: .
V: TRBV1
D: .
DNA: TGCACCAGCAGCCCCCGGGACACCAACTATGGCTACACCTTC
CDR3: CTSSPRDTNYGYTF

J: TRBJ2-3
size: .
V: TRBV30
D: TRBD1
DNA: TGTGCCTTTAAGGACAGGGGTAAGACAGATACGCAGTATTTT
CDR3: CAFKDRGKTDTQYF

J: TRBJ2-7
size: .
V: TRBV9
D: TRBD2
DNA: TGTGCCAGCAGTGGCGGAGGGAGGGTCTACGAGCAGTACTTC
CDR3: CASSGGGRVYEQYF

J: TRBJ2-5
size: .
V: TRBV11-2
D: .
DNA: TGTGCCAGCAGCTTAGGCAGTGAAGAGACCCAGTACTTC
CDR3: CASSLGSEETQYF

J: TRBJ1-2
size: .
V: TRBV11-3
D: TRBD1
DNA: TGTGCCAGCAGCACAAGGGACAGGACGACTTATGGCTACACCTTC
CDR3: CASSTRDRTTYGYTF

J: TRBJ1-2
size: few
V: TRBV28
D: TRBD1
DNA: TGTGCCAGCAGTTTAGCGGCAGGGGGGAGCTATGGCTACACCTTC
CDR3: CASSLAAGGSYGYTF

J: TRBJ2-7
size: .
V: TRBV19
D: TRBD2
DNA: TGTGCCAGTAGTATAGTAAGCGGGGGGCCGTTTGAGCAGTACTTC
CDR3: CASSIVSGGPFEQYF